Presented here are 9 T cell receptor beta chains from one specimen sequenced in a study of cytomegalovirus exposure and HLA in healthy donors (dated by TCRdb to the late 2010s). The receptor library was made with the immunoSEQ multiplex PCR assay. A mixture of 60 forward primers for TCR Vbeta segments and 13 reverse primers for TCR Jbeta segments was used in the multiplex PCR. TCRdb took this table from immuneACCESS and kept in-frame rearrangements with V and J called. Such tables lack part of the clones; where checked against another copy, unresolved V genes explain under half of the gap, and the rest is unexplained. The sample contains 150,000 to 200,000 clones, more than 75% of them found a single time. Under 0.9% of the sample goes to the ten largest clones. Sequenced material: PBMCs. Receptor source: a woman aged 18 to 35 in good health and CMV-seronegative.

The CDR3 loop is CASSAGHGNTIYF. CDR3 nucleotide sequence: TGTGCCAGCAGCGCGGGACACGGAAACACCATATATTTT. This rearrangement joins TRBV9 to TRBJ1-3; tentative D call: TRBD1 (6 bases). Germline CDR1 SGDLS, CDR2 YYNGEE. V was trimmed by 3 bases and J by 4 bases, leaving 8 bases between them. The CDR3 consists of 13 residues.

This chain joins TRBV6-1 and TRBJ2-7, with a tentative D call TRBD1 (5 bases). Trimming shortened V by 7 bases and J by 5 bases, and 18 bases separated the two germline ends. The CDR3 contains 14 residues. Germline V gives CDR1 MNHNS, CDR2 SASEGT. The CDR3 DNA sequence: TGTGCCAGCATCCCCAACCCAGGGTACAACGAGCAGTACTTC. It yields the protein CASIPNPGYNEQYF.

This clone was seen a single time. The chain joins TRBV7-9 to TRBJ1-6; a possible D gene is TRBD1 (6 bases). Germline CDR1 reads SEHNR; CDR2 reads FQNEAQ (reference sequence). There are 15 residues in the CDR3. V lost 1 base, J lost 7 bases, and 11 bases lay in between. The CDR3 loop reads CASSLVGAGNSPLHF. Here the CDR3 DNA reads TGTGCCAGCAGCTTAGTGGGGGCTGGAAATTCACCCCTCCACTTT. Full variable domain (remainder filled in from reference TRBV7-9 and TRBJ1-6): DTGVSQNPRHKITKRGQNVTFRCDPISEHNRLYWYRQTLGQGPEFLTYFQNEAQLEKSRLLSDRFSAERPKGSFSTLEIQRTEQGDSAMYLCASSLVGAGNSPLHFGNGTRLTVT.

This chain uses TRBV7-9 with TRBJ1-2; D might be TRBD1 (6 bases). V gave up 1 base and J gave up 6 bases, with 15 bases separating them. The CDR3 runs to 15 residues. CDR1 is SEHNR, CDR2 FQNEAQ, per germline (reference sequence). CDR3 amino acids: CASSLGGPGVDGYTF. The CDR3 DNA sequence: TGTGCCAGCAGCTTAGGGGGGCCAGGGGTGGATGGCTACACCTTC.

The chain is built from TRBV2 and TRBJ2-4; the D is unclear. Trimming removed 4 bases from V and 5 bases from J, with 9 bases in between. CDR3 size: 13 residues. CDR1 and CDR2 from the germline V gene are SNHLY and FYNNEI. The CDR3 protein is CASSATEQNIQYF. CDR3 in DNA: TGTGCCAGCAGTGCTACTGAGCAAAACATTCAGTACTTC.

This chain connects TRBV28 to TRBJ2-7; 9 bases line up with TRBD1. Per germline, CDR1 MDHEN and CDR2 SYDVKM. Trimming took 6 bases from V and 7 from J; bases not matched to a gene: 7. The CDR3 has 13 amino acids. Here the CDR3 DNA reads TGTGCCAGCAGGAGGACAGGGGCAGAAGAGCAGTACTTC. It specifies CASRRTGAEEQYF.

CDR3 residues: CASSIGGQPQHF. In DNA form, the CDR3 reads TGTGCCAGTAGTATTGGGGGCCAGCCCCAGCATTTT. V is TRBV19 and J is TRBJ1-5, with D possibly TRBD1 on 6 matching bases. V was clipped by 3 bases and J by 7 bases, with 7 bases between them. Germline CDR1 and CDR2: LNHDA and SQIVND (reference sequence). The CDR3 has 12 residues.

The J gene is TRBJ1-1, the V gene TRBV7-2, with D perhaps TRBD1 (5 bases). The CDR3 contains 13 residues. Per the germline V gene, CDR1 is SGHTA and CDR2 is FQGNSA. Trimming took 5 bases from V and 5 from J, leaving 12 bases between them. The DNA of the CDR3 is TGTGCCAGCAGCGTCCAGGAGGGGACTGAAGCTTTCTTT. It specifies CASSVQEGTEAFF.

The chain uses TRBV7-6 and TRBJ2-7, with 7 positions matching TRBD2. There are 14 residues in the CDR3. V was clipped by 5 bases and J by 3 bases; unmatched bases: 7. Germline CDR1 is SGHVS and CDR2 is FNYEAQ. This CDR3 reads CASSGGGGFYEQYF. For the CDR3, the DNA is TGTGCCAGCAGCGGGGGGGGAGGATTCTACGAGCAGTACTTC.